This TCR beta chain was sequenced during a study of blood T cell repertoires in COVID-19. How the authors handled the data: Reference gene primers were amplified, and this amplification served to estimate nucleated cell counts. Clones were read by immunoSEQ multiplex PCR, and TCRdb kept only the in-frame ones, dropping some. Clone size and V and J calls were adopted from that table, with D and trimming inferred from the DNA. Among approximately 94,000 clones, roughly four fifths were seen once, and the ten largest hold nearly 25%. CDR3 length: 15 residues. Germline CDR1 is LNHDA and CDR2 is SQIVND (reference sequence). With 5 bases clipped from V and 5 bases from J, the junction kept 7 bases outside the gene matches.

The specimen sequenced was peripheral blood. This clonotype was sampled from a human donor in a cohort sampled during active COVID-19. V is TRBV19 and J is TRBJ2-3; TRBD1 agrees at 10 bases. The CDR3 bases are TGTGCCAGTAGTTTCGGGACAGGGGTGGGAGATACGCAGTATTTT. Amino acids: CASSFGTGVGDTQYF.